The 7 T cell receptor beta chains below all came from one sample that was sequenced in a study of T cell changes during pregnancy in multiple sclerosis. Some clones are missing from TCRdb's copy, which holds only in-frame ones; the method was immunoSEQ multiplex PCR. The table includes over 25,000 clones, just over 90% detected once. Sample: CD4+ T cells from peripheral blood mononuclear cells, taken in the first trimester of pregnancy. The receptors were gathered from a female donor with multiple sclerosis, enrolled in a pregnancy study.

This clone occurred a few times. The chain uses TRBV5-6 and TRBJ1-1; 9 nucleotides match TRBD1. The germline V gene has CDR1 SGHDT and CDR2 YYEEEE. Losses at the gene ends were 2 bases for V and 0 bases for J; bases not matched to a gene: 8. CDR3 length equals 17 residues. The CDR3 region has the DNA TGTGCCAGCAGCTTACAGACAGGGGGGCTGATGAACACTGAAGCTTTCTTT. Amino acids: CASSLQTGGLMNTEAFF.

The V and J genes are TRBV11-2 and TRBJ2-5; 11 bases are shared with TRBD2. V was pared by 4 bases and J by 4 bases, with 11 bases of the junction left unmatched. This CDR3 is built from 17 residues. Germline CDR1 and CDR2: SGHAT and FQNNGV. The CDR3 reads CASSYRGTLAGAETQYF. The CDR3 nucleotides read TGTGCCAGCAGCTATAGGGGGACACTAGCGGGGGCAGAGACCCAGTACTTC.

CDR3 region: CASSQYASGNYGYTF. For the CDR3, the DNA is TGTGCCAGCAGTCAGTACGCATCAGGGAACTATGGCTACACCTTC. The chain is built from TRBV5-6 and TRBJ1-2; possibly TRBD1 for D (5 bases). Trimming cost V 5 bases and J 2 bases, with 16 bases left between them. This CDR3 comprises 15 residues. Germline V gene lookup returns CDR1 SGHDT and CDR2 YYEEEE.

CDR3 sequence reads: CASSLYGQGRGTEAFF. CDR3 nucleotides: TGTGCCAGCAGCTTATACGGACAGGGGCGGGGTACTGAAGCTTTCTTT. This chain uses TRBV7-2 with TRBJ1-1; 9 positions agree with TRBD1. Germline CDR1 and CDR2: SGHTA and FQGNSA. V lost 2 bases and J lost 5; bases outside the gene matches: 9. The CDR3 totals 16 residues. The full variable domain, its missing parts supplied by reference TRBV7-2 and TRBJ1-1, is GAGVSQSPSNKVTEKGKDVELRCDPISGHTALYWYRQSLGQGLEFLIYFQGNSAPDKSGLPSDRFSAERTGGSVSTLTIQRTQQEDSAVYLCASSLYGQGRGTEAFFGQGTRLTVV.

This chain connects TRBV19 to TRBJ2-7; TRBD1 matches at 9 bases. The CDR3 totals 13 residues. Germline CDR1 is LNHDA and CDR2 is SQIVND (reference sequence). V shed 5 bases and J 6 bases; nucleotides not matched to a gene: 5. The CDR3 here is CASSVTGGGEQYF. The DNA of the CDR3 is TGTGCCAGTAGTGTAACAGGGGGCGGCGAGCAGTACTTC.

The J gene is TRBJ2-5, the V gene TRBV5-4, with TRBD2 identical over 8 bases. CDR1 and CDR2 from the germline V gene are SGHNT and YYREEE (reference sequence). V shed 6 bases, J shed 5 bases, and the junction held 9 bases outside the gene matches. This CDR3 is 14 amino acids long. The CDR3 spells CASTLPGGRETQYF. The CDR3 bases are TGTGCCAGCACCCTTCCGGGGGGGAGGGAGACCCAGTACTTC.

The rearrangement uses TRBV5-1 and TRBJ2-3, with 7 bases that match TRBD1. This CDR3 comprises 16 residues. CDR1 is SGHRS, CDR2 YFSETQ, per germline. V was pared by 0 bases and J by 2 bases, with 6 bases of the junction left unmatched. Here the CDR3 DNA reads TGCGCCAGCAGCTTGGGGACAGGACTCTACACAGATACGCAGTATTTT. It is translated as CASSLGTGLYTDTQYF.